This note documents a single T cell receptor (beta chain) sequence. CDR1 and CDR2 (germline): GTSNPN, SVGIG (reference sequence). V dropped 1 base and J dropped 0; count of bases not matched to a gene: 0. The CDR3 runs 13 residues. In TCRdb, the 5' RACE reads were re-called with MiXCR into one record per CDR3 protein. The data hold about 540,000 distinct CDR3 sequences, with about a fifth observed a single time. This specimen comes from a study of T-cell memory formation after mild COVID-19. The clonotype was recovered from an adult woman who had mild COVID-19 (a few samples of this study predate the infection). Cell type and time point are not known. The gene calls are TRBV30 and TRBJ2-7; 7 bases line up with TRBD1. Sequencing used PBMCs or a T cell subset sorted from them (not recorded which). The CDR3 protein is CAWSGQGSYEQYF. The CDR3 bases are TGTGCCTGGAGTGGACAGGGCTCCTACGAGCAGTACTTC.